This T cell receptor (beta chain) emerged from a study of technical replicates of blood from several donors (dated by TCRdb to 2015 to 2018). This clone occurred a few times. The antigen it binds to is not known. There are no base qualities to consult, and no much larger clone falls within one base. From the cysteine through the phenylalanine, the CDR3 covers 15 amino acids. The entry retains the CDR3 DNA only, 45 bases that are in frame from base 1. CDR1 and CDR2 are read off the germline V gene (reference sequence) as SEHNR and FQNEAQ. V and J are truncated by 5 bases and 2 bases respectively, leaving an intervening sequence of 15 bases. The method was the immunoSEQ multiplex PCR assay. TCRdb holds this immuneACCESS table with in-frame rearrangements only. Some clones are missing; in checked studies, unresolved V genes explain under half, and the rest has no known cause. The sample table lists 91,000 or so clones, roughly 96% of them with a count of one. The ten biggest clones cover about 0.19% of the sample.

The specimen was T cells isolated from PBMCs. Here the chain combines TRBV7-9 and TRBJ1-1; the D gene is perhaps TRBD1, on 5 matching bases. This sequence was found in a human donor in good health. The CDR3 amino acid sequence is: CASSPIRQINTEAFF. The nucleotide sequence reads TGTGCCAGCAGCCCCATAAGACAGATTAACACTGAAGCTTTCTTT. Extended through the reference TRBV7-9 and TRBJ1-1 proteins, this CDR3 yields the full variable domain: DTGVSQNPRHKITKRGQNVTFRCDPISEHNRLYWYRQTLGQGPEFLTYFQNEAQLEKSRLLSDRFSAERPKGSFSTLEIQRTEQGDSAMYLCASSPIRQINTEAFFGQGTRLTVV.